The present entry profiles one T cell receptor beta chain with its context. Its specificity is not known. It was the approximately 120-subject validation cohort, separate from the roughly 700-subject first cohort, to which the donors belonged. This entry is derived from a study of cytomegalovirus exposure and HLA in healthy donors. Study conclusions and caveats: Most TCR sequences showed up rarely, but some public TCRs showed up in many donors.

This table comes from immunoSEQ multiplex PCR, and its TCRdb copy is limited to in-frame clones, with some not included. The sample lists 150,000 or so clones, about 87% occurring once. Sequenced input: PBMCs. This receptor was obtained from a woman younger than 45 in good health and CMV-seronegative.

The CDR3 bases are TGTGCCAGCAGCGCCCAGACGGCCGGGACTAGCTACGAGCAGTACTTC. Amino acids: CASSAQTAGTSYEQYF. The chain uses TRBV13 and TRBJ2-7; 8 bases map to TRBD2. Trimming took 5 bases from V and 3 from J; bases not matched to a gene: 12. The CDR3 consists of 16 residues. CDR1 and CDR2 (germline): PRHDT, FYEKMQ (reference sequence).